The entry that follows covers one TCR beta chain sequence. Antigen unknown. The entry originates in a study of T cell responses to AZD1222 COVID-19 vaccine. Points from the study as a whole: Baseline antibody screening turned up just a handful of seropositive AZD1222 recipients.

Libraries were prepared by immunoSEQ multiplex PCR; TCRdb keeps only in-frame clonotypes and omits some of them. The top ten hold about 5.4% of the sample, which has 120,000 to 150,000 clones, around 90% seen once. V lost 0 bases and J lost 1, with 13 bases in between. CDR3 length: 16 amino acids. CDR1 and CDR2 from the germline V gene are MNHEY and SVGAGI. This material consisted of peripheral blood, taken 28 days after the second dose of the MenACWY control vaccine. This clonotype was obtained from an adult who received the MenACWY meningococcal vaccine as a control. The chain joins TRBV6-5 to TRBJ2-7; D is perhaps TRBD1 (5 bases). CDR3 coding DNA: TGTGCCAGCAGTTACTCAATGGACACCTCATCCTACGAGCAGTACTTC. Translation gives CASSYSMDTSSYEQYF.